One TCR beta chain is described in this entry. The target antigen is unknown. Trimming stripped 6 bases from V and 6 bases from J, with 15 bases between. The CDR3 contains 12 residues. In germline, CDR1 is DFQATT, CDR2 SNEGSKA (reference sequence). This specimen comes from a study of T-cell reconstitution after alpha-beta-depleted transplantation in children. General study points: Elevated TCRbeta diversity at day 60 was traced, in some patients, to surviving recipient T cells and thymic progenitors.

Unique molecular identifiers were used to barcode this TCRbeta library. TCRdb re-called the PCR reads with MiXCR, one entry per CDR3 protein. Here the sample spans almost 600,000 distinct CDR3 sequences, 20% to 30% being singletons. The sample was PBMCs, taken before TCRalphabeta/CD19-depleted stem cell transplant. The V and J genes are TRBV20-1 and TRBJ2-7; D is unresolved. The source of this sequence is a boy in the first two years of life with Wiskott-Aldrich syndrome, due to receive a stem cell transplant. CDR3 in amino acids: CSAGIRLAEQYF. As DNA, the CDR3 is TGCAGTGCGGGGATACGTCTGGCCGAGCAGTACTTC.